This T cell receptor beta chain was recovered during a study of siplizumab effects on memory and regulatory T cells. Study-wide points: Naive T cells were seen as more diverse than memory cells and as major alloresponse contributors. Proliferating siplizumab-cultured Tregs lacked confirmed suppressive function. Siplizumab produced a significant reduction in alloreactive sequences that were traceable to unstimulated CD4+ memory cells.

This clone was found once. What it binds is unknown. Germline assignment: CDR1 SGHRS and CDR2 YFSETQ. V was clipped by 4 bases and J by 2 bases; unmatched bases: 4. The CDR3 has 16 residues. TCRdb's copy holds only in-frame clones and misses some; the assay was immunoSEQ multiplex PCR. The sample has fewer than 70,000 clones, over 70% seen once. Material for sequencing was Tregs sorted from blood. This chain joins TRBV5-1 and TRBJ2-5; 14 bases line up with TRBD2. The source is a human donor in good health. CDR3 bases: TGCGCCAGCAGCCAAGGACTAGCGGGAGGTCAAGAGACCCAGTACTTC. Translating it yields CASSQGLAGGQETQYF.